These 16 T cell receptor beta chains came from one sample sequenced in a study of cytomegalovirus exposure and HLA in healthy donors. Primers included in the PCR were 60 Vbeta and 13 Jbeta primers. Sequenced by immunoSEQ multiplex PCR; TCRdb stores in-frame clones only, minus some. This sample has 220,000 or so clones, with around 75% found just once. The specimen sequenced was PBMCs. These receptor sequences come from a woman in her thirties in good health and CMV-seronegative.

The chain carries TRBV15 and TRBJ2-2; TRBD2 is a possible D gene (6 bases). Trimming cost V 0 bases and J 0 bases, with 14 bases left between them. The CDR3 consists of 18 residues. Per the germline V gene, CDR1 is LNHNV and CDR2 is YYDKDF (reference sequence). CDR3: CATSREIKRVANTGELFF. The CDR3 DNA reads as TGTGCCACCAGCAGAGAAATAAAGCGGGTTGCGAACACCGGGGAGCTGTTTTTT. Looking up the rest from reference TRBV15 and TRBJ2-2 gives the full variable domain: DAMVIQNPRYQVTQFGKPVTLSCSQTLNHNVMYWYQQKSSQAPKLLFHYYDKDFNNEADTPDNFQSRRPNTSFCFLDIRSPGLGDTAMYLCATSREIKRVANTGELFFGEGSRLTVL.

The rearrangement joins TRBV6-4 to TRBJ2-3, with D maybe TRBD2 (5 bases). CDR1 is MRHNA, CDR2 SNTAGT, per germline. The V end was cut by 7 bases, the J end by 0 bases, with 14 bases between. This CDR3 has 15 amino acids. The CDR3 is CASILDVSSTDTQYF. Here the CDR3 DNA reads TGTGCCAGCATACTAGACGTTTCTAGCACAGATACGCAGTATTTT.

As for this clone: Different DNA sequences within this sample yield the same CDR3. This rearrangement joins TRBV7-3 to TRBJ2-3; TRBD1 is a possible D gene (5 bases). Germline CDR1 reads SGHTA; CDR2 reads FQGTGA. This CDR3 comprises 14 residues. V gave up 2 bases and J gave up 2 bases, with 8 bases separating them. CDR3 sequence reads: CASSLGAATDTQYF. The DNA for the CDR3 is TGTGCCAGCAGCTTAGGGGCGGCCACAGATACGCAGTATTTT.

The gene calls are TRBV29-1 and TRBJ1-1; TRBD1 is a possible D gene (6 bases). Germline CDR1 SQVTM, CDR2 ANQGSEA. V gave up 6 bases and J gave up 1 base, with 15 bases separating them. This CDR3 has 14 amino acids. The CDR3, as DNA: TGCAGCGTGAGAAACCGACAGGCGAACACTGAAGCTTTCTTT. It is translated as CSVRNRQANTEAFF.

The chain links TRBV4-1 to TRBJ1-1; the D gene is possibly TRBD1 (5 bases). This CDR3 has 15 residues. CDR1 and CDR2 from the germline V gene are MGHRA and YSYEKL. Trimming pared 2 bases from V and 1 base from J, leaving 11 bases between. CDR3 residues: CASSQLIGQNTEAFF. The CDR3 DNA is TGCGCCAGCAGCCAACTAATTGGACAGAACACTGAAGCTTTCTTT.

This chain joins TRBV30 and TRBJ2-1, with D possibly TRBD2 on 6 matching bases. The CDR3 has 15 residues. Trimming pared 3 bases from V and 0 bases from J, leaving 12 bases between. Germline values: CDR1 GTSNPN, CDR2 SVGIG (reference sequence). The CDR3 DNA reads as TGTGCCTGGAGGGGGGGAGCTAGCTCCTACAATGAGCAGTTCTTC. Its translation is CAWRGGASSYNEQFF. Full variable domain (remainder filled in from reference TRBV30 and TRBJ2-1): SQTIHQWPATLVQPVGSPLSLECTVEGTSNPNLYWYRQAAGRGLQLLFYSVGIGQISSEVPQNLSASRPQDRQFILSSKKLLLSDSGFYLCAWRGGASSYNEQFFGPGTRLTVL.

V gene TRBV10-2 combines with J gene TRBJ2-7; 8 nucleotides agree with TRBD2. The CDR3 consists of 15 residues. Germline-derived CDR1 and CDR2 are WSHSY and SAAADI. V dropped 2 bases and J dropped 4; count of bases not matched to a gene: 7. CDR3 in amino acids: CASSEALGLVYEQYF. In DNA, the CDR3 is TGCGCCAGCAGTGAGGCATTGGGACTAGTTTACGAGCAGTACTTC.

The chain couples TRBV7-9 to TRBJ2-1; D possibly corresponds to TRBD2 (6 bases). This CDR3 has 15 amino acids. Germline CDR1 and CDR2: SEHNR and FQNEAQ (reference sequence). The V end lost 6 bases, the J end lost 7 bases, and 19 bases lay between the germline ends. The CDR3 sequence: CASSPTRSAPNEQFF. The CDR3 nucleotides are TGTGCCAGCAGTCCGACTAGATCTGCGCCAAATGAGCAGTTCTTC.

Of note for this clone: A read error may produce the germline difference seen at one junction end. The chain carries TRBV7-8 and TRBJ1-5; 7 bases are a match to TRBD1. The length of the CDR3 is 16 residues. Germline CDR1 SGHVS, CDR2 FQNEAQ. CDR3 in DNA: TGTGCCGGCAGCGCGGACAGGTCGAGGAGCAATCAGCCCCAGCATTTT. This translates into CAGSADRSRSNQPQHF.

The V gene is TRBV6-6, the J gene TRBJ2-7, with D perhaps matching TRBD2 (5 bases). The germline CDR1 and CDR2 sequences are MNHNY and SVGAGI (reference sequence). The CDR3 spans 13 residues. V was shortened by 5 bases and J by 3 bases, with 11 bases between the two germline ends. CDR3 in amino acids: CASSTGIIYEQYF. The CDR3 coding sequence is TGTGCCAGCAGTACGGGGATAATCTACGAGCAGTACTTC.

This clone was counted only a few times. This rearrangement joins TRBV4-2 to TRBJ2-5; 9 bases align to TRBD2. Germline loops: CDR1 LGHNA, CDR2 YNFKEQ. The CDR3 consists of 16 residues. The V segment lost 0 bases and the J segment 4 bases; nucleotides outside the gene matches: 6. The CDR3 coding sequence is TGTGCCAGCAGCCAAGATGCCAGCGGGAGGCGAGAGACCCAGTACTTC. Translated: CASSQDASGRRETQYF.

The V gene is TRBV9, the J gene TRBJ2-5; TRBD2 agrees at 10 bases. The V gene end was trimmed by 2 bases and the J gene end by 2 bases; junction bases not matched to a gene: 9. There are 17 residues in the CDR3. Germline CDR1 reads SGDLS; CDR2 reads YYNGEE. DNA for the CDR3: TGTGCCAGCAGCGTCCTCGGGGTAGCGGGGGGACAAGAGACCCAGTACTTC. It codes for CASSVLGVAGGQETQYF.

This clone was seen more than once but under ten times. The chain recombines TRBV5-1 with TRBJ1-2; 7 nucleotides agree with TRBD1. The V gene end was trimmed by 4 bases and the J gene end by 5 bases; junction bases not matched to a gene: 5. The CDR3 has 13 residues. The germline gives CDR1 SGHRS, CDR2 YFSETQ. The CDR3 DNA is TGCGCCAGCAGCCCGGACAGGCGATATGGCTACACCTTC. It translates to CASSPDRRYGYTF.

The V gene is TRBV19, the J gene TRBJ2-2; the D gene is possibly TRBD2 (5 bases). V lost 3 bases, J lost 4 bases, and 9 bases lay in between. The CDR3 covers 14 residues. CDR1 and CDR2 (germline): LNHDA, SQIVND (reference sequence). The CDR3 reads CASSMGRSTGELFF. In DNA, the CDR3 is TGTGCCAGTAGTATGGGGAGAAGCACCGGGGAGCTGTTTTTT. Supplemented by reference TRBV19 and TRBJ2-2, the full variable domain reads DGGITQSPKYLFRKEGQNVTLSCEQNLNHDAMYWYRQDPGQGLRLIYYSQIVNDFQKGDIAEGYSVSREKKESFPLTVTSAQKNPTAFYLCASSMGRSTGELFFGEGSRLTVL.

This clone was seen more than once but under ten times. The rearrangement links TRBV14 to TRBJ1-6, with a tentative D call TRBD1 (5 bases). The CDR3 sequence is 14 residues long. CDR1 is SGHDN, CDR2 FVKESK, per germline. V dropped 0 bases and J dropped 9 bases, with 9 bases sitting between them. CDR3 in DNA: TGTGCCAGCAGCCAAGATGGGGGGAGTTCACCCCTCCACTTT. Its protein product is CASSQDGGSSPLHF.

V and J are TRBV13 and TRBJ2-2; tentatively, D is TRBD2 (8 bases). The CDR3 covers 20 residues. Germline V CDR1 and CDR2: PRHDT, FYEKMQ (reference sequence). Between the trimmed V and J ends, which lost 1 base and 5 bases, there was a span of 26 bases. In DNA, the CDR3 is TGTGCCAGCAGCTTAGACCCCCCCGGGGGGGGGCGACAGGGAACCGGGGAGCTGTTTTTT. This translates into CASSLDPPGGGRQGTGELFF.